This is a list of T cell receptor beta chains from one sample in a study of post-analysis software for immune sequencing data. TCRdb reprocessed the PCR reads with MiXCR, giving one entry per CDR3 protein. The top ten clones hold approximately 6% of a sample with about 540,000 distinct CDR3 sequences, around 31% of them seen once. Material: blood. The receptors here all came from a girl aged 2-17 years with multiple sclerosis. Both conserved end residues are trimmed from each CDR3.

V: TRBV29-1
J: TRBJ1-5
length: 12
CDR3: SVGGDRANQPQH

V: TRBV29-1
J: TRBJ2-1
length: 11
CDR3: SVDPPSYNEQF

V: TRBV12-3/TRBV12-4
J: TRBJ1-6
length: 13
CDR3: ASSWGTAYNSPLH

V: TRBV6-5
J: TRBJ1-2
length: 12
CDR3: ASSYSSGNYGYT

V: TRBV29-1
J: TRBJ2-7
length: 11
CDR3: SVRRDSTYEQY

V: TRBV5-1
J: TRBJ1-1
length: 12
CDR3: ASSRAGLDNEAF

V: TRBV20-1
J: TRBJ1-6
length: 13
CDR3: SAQSPDRYNSPLH

V: TRBV12-3/TRBV12-4
J: .
length: 12
CDR3: ASSEGTGKGTQY

V: TRBV29-1
J: TRBJ1-2
length: 12
CDR3: SVEGTGGDYGYT

V: TRBV6-1
J: TRBJ2-5
length: 13
CDR3: ASKPQPGGSETQY

V: TRBV5-1
J: TRBJ2-6
length: 14
CDR3: ASSLQGISGANVLT

V: TRBV12-3/TRBV12-4
J: TRBJ1-4
length: 14
CDR3: ASSPGRRGTNEKLF

V: TRBV5-1
J: TRBJ2-3
length: 11
CDR3: ASSWELGDTQY

V: TRBV7-6
J: TRBJ2-7
length: 15
CDR3: ASSLEVRLISSYEQY

V: TRBV6-6
J: TRBJ2-7
length: 13
CDR3: ASSPPGQGRFEQY

V: TRBV11-2
J: TRBJ2-5
length: 13
CDR3: ASSLVAGKNNEQY

V: TRBV13
J: TRBJ2-7
length: 12
CDR3: ASSLPGTYGEQY

V: TRBV13
J: TRBJ2-1
length: 13
CDR3: ASSPSDRAYNEQF

V: TRBV6-4
J: TRBJ2-3
length: 13
CDR3: ASSDSGGGADTQY

V: TRBV7-2
J: TRBJ2-3
length: 10
CDR3: ASSFQGDTQY